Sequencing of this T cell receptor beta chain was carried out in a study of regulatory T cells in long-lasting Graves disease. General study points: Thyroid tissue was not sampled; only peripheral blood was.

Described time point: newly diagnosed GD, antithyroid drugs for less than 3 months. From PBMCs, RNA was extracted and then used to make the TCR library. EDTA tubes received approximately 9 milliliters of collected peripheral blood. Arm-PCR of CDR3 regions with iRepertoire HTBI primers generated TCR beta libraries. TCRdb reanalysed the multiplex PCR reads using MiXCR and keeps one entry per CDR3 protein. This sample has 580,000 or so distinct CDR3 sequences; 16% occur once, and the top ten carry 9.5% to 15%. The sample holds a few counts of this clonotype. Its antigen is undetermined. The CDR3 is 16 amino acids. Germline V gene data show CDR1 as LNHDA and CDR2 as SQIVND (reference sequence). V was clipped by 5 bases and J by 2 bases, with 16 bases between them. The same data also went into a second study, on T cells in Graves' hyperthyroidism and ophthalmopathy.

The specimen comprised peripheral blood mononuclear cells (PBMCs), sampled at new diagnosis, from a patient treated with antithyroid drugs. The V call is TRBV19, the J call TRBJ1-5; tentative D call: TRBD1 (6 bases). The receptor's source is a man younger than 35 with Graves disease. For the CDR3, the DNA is TGTGCCAGTAGTGTAAGACCCGAGGGGGGCAATCAGCCCCAGCATTTT. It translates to CASSVRPEGGNQPQHF.